The 20 T cell receptor beta chains listed next were all sequenced from one sample in a study of blood T cell repertoires in COVID-19 (TCRdb year 2020). Libraries were prepared through the immunoSEQ multiplex PCR assay. In its TCRdb copy, this immuneACCESS table keeps in-frame sequences only and misses some clones. Where compared with another copy, unresolved V genes explain less than half of these, and the others have no known cause. Here the sample has about 320,000 clones; roughly 87% occur a single time. The ten largest account for less than 6% of the sample. The sequencing sample was made of PBMCs or T cells enriched from blood (not recorded which). These receptors were taken from a woman younger than 45 who had recovered from COVID-19.

The rearrangement uses TRBV7-8 and TRBJ1-4; possibly TRBD1 for D (5 bases). The CDR3 spans 13 residues. Deletions cut 5 bases from V and 5 bases from J, with 9 bases between. Germline-derived CDR1 and CDR2 are SGHVS and FQNEAQ. The CDR3 coding sequence is TGTGCCAGCAGCCACAGGCTAAATGAAAAACTGTTTTTT. Translated, it gives CASSHRLNEKLFF.

J is TRBJ2-3 and V is TRBV7-2; D gene ambiguous. CDR1 SGHTA and CDR2 FQGNSA come from the germline V gene. The V and J ends lost 5 bases and 0 bases respectively, with 12 bases between them. The CDR3 totals 15 residues. The CDR3 DNA reads TGTGCCAGCAGCCAAGCATCGCCTAGCACAGATACGCAGTATTTT. Amino acid sequence: CASSQASPSTDTQYF.

This clone was seen a single time. The chain has TRBV18 and TRBJ2-1, with 9 bases matching TRBD2. The CDR3 sequence is 17 residues long. The germline V gene encodes CDR1 KGHSH and CDR2 LQKENI. The trim removed 6 bases at V and 4 bases at J, leaving 13 bases unmatched. CDR3 sequence reads: CASSSSGAAAGYNEQFF. The CDR3 DNA follows: TGTGCCAGCTCGTCTAGCGGGGCGGCGGCAGGTTACAATGAGCAGTTCTTC.

Only one count was recorded for this clone. This CDR3 is also generated by other DNA sequences in the sample. The V call is TRBV7-2, the J call TRBJ2-1, with 10 bases lining up with TRBD1. The CDR3 runs 15 residues. CDR1 is SGHTA, CDR2 FQGNSA, per germline. Trimming at V came to 6 bases and at J to 0 bases, leaving 2 bases not matched to a gene. The CDR3 bases are TGTGCCAGCAGTCGGGACAGGGGCTCCTACAATGAGCAGTTCTTC. It specifies CASSRDRGSYNEQFF.

This chain connects TRBV7-8 to TRBJ1-5; 7 bases agree with TRBD1. Trimming at V came to 1 base and at J to 6 bases, leaving 6 bases not matched to a gene. The length of the CDR3 is 15 residues. From germline, CDR1 is SGHVS and CDR2 FQNEAQ. The DNA for the CDR3 is TGTGCCAGCAGCTTAGGGACAGGAAGAAGTCAGCCCCAGCATTTT. Translated, it gives CASSLGTGRSQPQHF.

The chain joins TRBV27 to TRBJ1-2, with D tentatively TRBD1 (5 bases). The germline CDR1 and CDR2 sequences are MNHEY and SMNVEV (reference sequence). This CDR3 spans 14 amino acids. The V end was cut by 8 bases, the J end by 7 bases, with 20 bases between. CDR3 DNA sequence: TGTGCCAGCCATATGGCAGGAGGGACGAGTGGCTACACCTTC. It codes for CASHMAGGTSGYTF.

The chain combines TRBV7-3 with TRBJ2-3; the D gene is possibly TRBD2 (6 bases). Trimming cost V 3 bases and J 5 bases, with 12 bases left between them. The V gene's germline CDR1 is SGHTA and CDR2 FQGTGA. The CDR3 runs to 14 residues. The CDR3 nucleotides read TGTGCCAGCAGCTTGATCGGGGGAGAAGATACGCAGTATTTT. Translation: CASSLIGGEDTQYF.

The V and J genes are TRBV18 and TRBJ1-6, with 9 bases fitting TRBD1. Losses at the gene ends were 2 bases for V and 7 bases for J; bases not matched to a gene: 6. The CDR3 has 16 residues. Germline V gene sequence: CDR1 KGHSH, CDR2 LQKENI. This CDR3 reads CASSPNRGLGNSPLHF. CDR3 DNA: TGTGCCAGCTCACCAAACAGGGGGCTCGGGAATTCACCCCTCCACTTT.

This sequence joins TRBV7-2 and TRBJ1-3, with a tentative D call TRBD1 (5 bases). From germline, CDR1 is SGHTA and CDR2 FQGNSA. There are 15 residues in the CDR3. The V end was cut by 5 bases, the J end by 0 bases, with 11 bases between. The CDR3 protein is CASSPQGLSGNTIYF. The CDR3 DNA follows: TGTGCCAGCAGCCCTCAGGGTCTCTCTGGAAACACCATATATTTT.

This clone was found a few times. V and J are TRBV5-1 and TRBJ1-1; 7 bases align to TRBD1. Unmatched junction bases numbered 10, after V lost 4 bases and J lost 7 bases. From germline, CDR1 is SGHRS and CDR2 YFSETQ. The length of the CDR3 is 14 residues. CDR3 sequence reads: CASSLEGAAFEAFF. CDR3 in DNA: TGCGCCAGCAGCCTGGAGGGGGCCGCGTTTGAAGCTTTCTTT. The whole variable domain, remainder taken from reference TRBV5-1 and TRBJ1-1, is KAGVTQTPRYLIKTRGQQVTLSCSPISGHRSVSWYQQTPGQGLQFLFEYFSETQRNKGNFPGRFSGRQFSNSRSEMNVSTLELGDSALYLCASSLEGAAFEAFFGQGTRLTVV.

The V gene is TRBV4-2, the J gene TRBJ2-3, with TRBD1 matching 9 bases. This CDR3 is 17 amino acids long. Germline lookup yields CDR1 LGHNA and CDR2 YNFKEQ. The junction had 11 bases not matched to a gene; V was cut back by 3 bases and J by 4 bases. The CDR3 DNA reads TGTGCCAGCAGCCATCCCTGGGACAGGGCTGTCGCAGATACGCAGTATTTT. It encodes CASSHPWDRAVADTQYF.

This clone was seen more than once but under ten times. Written as DNA, the CDR3 is TGTGCCTGGAGTACCTTAGCGGGGGCTGGAAACACCATATATTTT. Translating gives CAWSTLAGAGNTIYF. V gene TRBV30 combines with J gene TRBJ1-3; D possibly corresponds to TRBD1 (5 bases). The CDR3 spans 15 residues. Per the germline V gene, CDR1 is GTSNPN and CDR2 is SVGIG (reference sequence). The germline V and J ends were trimmed by 2 bases and 2 bases, with 13 bases remaining between them. The full variable domain, with the rest looked up from reference TRBV30 and TRBJ1-3, is SQTIHQWPATLVQPVGSPLSLECTVEGTSNPNLYWYRQAAGRGLQLLFYSVGIGQISSEVPQNLSASRPQDRQFILSSKKLLLSDSGFYLCAWSTLAGAGNTIYFGEGSWLTVV.

The chain is built from TRBV5-1 and TRBJ2-5; 8 positions match TRBD2. The CDR3 loop spans 14 amino acids. Germline CDR1 reads SGHRS; CDR2 reads YFSETQ. J lost 4 bases, V lost 2 bases, and 4 bases had no gene match. In DNA, the CDR3 is TGCGCCAGCAGCTTACGGACTAGCCCAGAGACCCAGTACTTC. As protein: CASSLRTSPETQYF.

This clone was detected only once. The chain couples TRBV12-5 to TRBJ1-4, with TRBD1 as a possible D gene (5 bases). Germline CDR1 reads LGHNT; CDR2 reads FRNRAP. V lost 1 base and J lost 5, with 8 bases in between. There are 14 residues in the CDR3. CDR3 residues: CASGLGQPNEKLFF. CDR3 DNA: TGTGCTAGTGGTTTGGGACAGCCCAATGAAAAACTGTTTTTT.

This sequence joins TRBV19 and TRBJ1-2; 9 bases line up with TRBD1. J gave up 6 bases and V 7 bases, and 9 bases lay outside the gene matches. This CDR3 has 14 residues. Germline values: CDR1 LNHDA, CDR2 SQIVND (reference sequence). The CDR3 sequence is CASTRGQGEHGYTF. CDR3 in DNA: TGTGCCAGTACGAGGGGACAGGGCGAACATGGCTACACCTTC.

This clone was counted only a few times. The rearrangement links TRBV3-1 (or the pseudogene TRBV3-2) to TRBJ1-1; the D gene is possibly TRBD1 (5 bases). The length of the CDR3 is 11 residues. Between the trimmed V and J ends, which lost 1 base and 11 bases, there was a span of 8 bases. In germline, CDR1 is LGHDT, CDR2 YNNKEL (reference sequence). In nucleotides, the CDR3 is TGTGCCAGCAGCCAAGCAGGGCCGGCTTTCTTT. The encoded protein is CASSQAGPAFF.

This clone was detected only once. V usage is TRBV6-1 and J usage is TRBJ1-5, with D hard to call. The V end lost 4 bases, the J end lost 0 bases, and 16 bases lay between the germline ends. CDR3 size: 17 residues. Germline V gives CDR1 MNHNS, CDR2 SASEGT. CDR3 protein: CASSGTRQEISNQPQHF. CDR3 nucleotide sequence: TGTGCCAGCAGTGGTACCCGACAAGAGATTAGCAATCAGCCCCAGCATTTT.

This clone was detected a few times. The rearrangement links TRBV2 to TRBJ2-7, with D perhaps TRBD1 (6 bases). Germline V gene lookup returns CDR1 SNHLY and CDR2 FYNNEI. The CDR3 extends over 14 amino acids. V was shortened by 8 bases and J by 0 bases, with 14 bases between the two germline ends. The CDR3 nucleotides are TGTGCCAGCCGGGGTTTAGGGGGCTCCTACGAGCAGTACTTC. Protein sequence: CASRGLGGSYEQYF.

V usage is TRBV9 and J usage is TRBJ2-2; D is possibly TRBD1 (5 bases). Looked up from germline, CDR1 is SGDLS and CDR2 is YYNGEE. Deletions cut 7 bases from V and 0 bases from J, with 10 bases between. CDR3 length: 14 residues. The CDR3, as DNA: TGTGCCAGCGACAGAAACGCGAACACCGGGGAGCTGTTTTTT. This encodes CASDRNANTGELFF.

The CDR3: CASSPWAARSYEQYF. In nucleotides, the CDR3 is TGTGCCAGCAGCCCTTGGGCCGCCCGCTCCTACGAGCAGTACTTC. J is TRBJ2-7 and V is TRBV27, with D unclear. The CDR3 spans 15 residues. Deletions cut 6 bases from V and 0 bases from J, with 15 bases between. CDR1 and CDR2 from the germline V gene are MNHEY and SMNVEV (reference sequence).